The text below deals with one T cell receptor beta chain. Repertoires were generated with immunoSEQ multiplex PCR, while TCRdb's copy carries only in-frame clones and drops some. The sample records over 120,000 clones, over 75% being singletons. The sample belongs to a study of blood T cell repertoires in COVID-19. There are 14 residues in the CDR3. The germline V gene has CDR1 SNHLY and CDR2 FYNNEI. The V and J ends lost 6 bases and 7 bases, in that order; junction bases with no gene match: 6. The V gene is TRBV2, the J gene TRBJ2-1, with TRBD1 identical over 10 bases. Specimen: peripheral blood. This sequence originates from a woman aged 45-65 years with acute or convalescent COVID-19. Here the CDR3 DNA reads TGTGCCAGCAGGGGGACAGGGGTTCGGAATGAGCAGTTCTTC. Protein sequence: CASRGTGVRNEQFF.